This T cell receptor (beta chain) was recovered during a study of blood T cell repertoires in COVID-19. The trim removed 4 bases at V and 5 bases at J, leaving 8 bases unmatched. CDR3 length equals 15 residues. CDR1 and CDR2 (germline): SGHTA, FQGNSA. Some clones are missing from TCRdb's copy, which holds only in-frame ones; the method was immunoSEQ multiplex PCR. The sample includes 250,000 to 300,000 clones, approximately 91% of them seen just once. Sequenced: PBMCs or T cells enriched from blood (not recorded which). The TCR comes from a human donor in a cohort exposed to, infected with or recovered from COVID-19 (not recorded which). The donor label of this sample is uncertain. The J gene is TRBJ2-7, the V gene TRBV7-2; 10 nucleotides agree with TRBD1. The DNA for the CDR3 is TGTGCCAGCAGCTCCCCGGACAGGGGGAGTAACGAGCAGTACTTC. It translates to CASSSPDRGSNEQYF.